This T cell receptor beta chain is from a study of T cells in localized non-small cell lung cancer. This CDR3 region has 14 residues. V was trimmed by 4 bases and J by 2 bases, leaving 9 bases between them. CDR1 is SGHNT and CDR2 is YENEEA in the germline V gene. Produced via immunoSEQ multiplex PCR; TCRdb's table is partial and in-frame only. The sample lists thousands of clones; about 25% were seen once. The chain carries TRBV11-3 and TRBJ1-3; D is unclear. The material was lung tumor tissue, obtained before any cancer treatment. This sequence was found in a woman aged 40 to 75 with stage I squamous cell lung carcinoma. The CDR3 loop is CASSYGGAGNTIYF. In DNA, the CDR3 is TGTGCCAGCAGCTACGGTGGGGCTGGAAACACCATATATTTT.